This T cell receptor (beta chain) originates from a study of blood T cell repertoires in COVID-19. Study details: PBMCs, B-cell-depleted T cells, or T cells were the source of the cDNA or gDNA that made up the material.

V shed 1 base and J shed 6 bases, with 10 bases lying between them. The CDR3 runs 15 residues. The V gene's germline CDR1 is LNHNV and CDR2 YYDKDF (reference sequence). Original analysis: Nucleated cell number was recorded as an estimate derived from reference gene primer amplification. Assay: immunoSEQ multiplex PCR; the TCRdb copy retains only in-frame clones and omits some. V and J calls plus clone size are reproduced from that table; the DNA served to infer D and trimming. The data contain 200,000 to 250,000 clones, 86% of them singletons. This rearrangement joins TRBV15 to TRBJ1-6; D remains unclear. Sequencing input: peripheral blood. This TCR was sampled from a man aged 45-65 years with acute or convalescent COVID-19. The CDR3 DNA reads TGTGCCACCAGCAGAGTTGGCCATTTTAATTCACCCCTCCACTTT. It specifies CATSRVGHFNSPLHF.